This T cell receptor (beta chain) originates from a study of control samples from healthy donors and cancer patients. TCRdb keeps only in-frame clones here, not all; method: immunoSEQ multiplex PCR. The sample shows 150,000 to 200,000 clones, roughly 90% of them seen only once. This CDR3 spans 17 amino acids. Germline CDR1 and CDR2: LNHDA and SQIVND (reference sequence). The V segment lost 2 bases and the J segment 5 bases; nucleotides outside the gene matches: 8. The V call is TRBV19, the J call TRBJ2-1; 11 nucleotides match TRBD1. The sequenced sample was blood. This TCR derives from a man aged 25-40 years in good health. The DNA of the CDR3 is TGTGCCAGTAGTATACGGGGACAGGGGGTTCGGAACAATGAGCAGTTCTTC. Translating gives CASSIRGQGVRNNEQFF.